This TCR beta chain was sequenced during a study of blood T cell repertoires in COVID-19. Study information: Specimens from acute and convalescent COVID-19 originated in the United States, Italy and Spain. PBMCs, B-cell-depleted T cells, or T cells were the source of the cDNA or gDNA that made up the material.

In the study's own analysis: Estimation of nucleated cell counts relied on the amplification of reference gene primers. Profiling relied on immunoSEQ multiplex PCR, and the TCRdb table lists in-frame clones only, not all of them. V and J calls and clone size follow that table, whereas D and trimming were derived from the DNA. This sample has about 260,000 clones, with roughly 85% found just once. The V segment lost 2 bases and the J segment 3 bases; nucleotides outside the gene matches: 4. CDR1 is MNHEY, CDR2 SVGAGI, per germline. This CDR3 is 16 amino acids long. This rearrangement joins TRBV6-5 to TRBJ2-5, with 12 nucleotides matching TRBD2. Sequences were obtained from peripheral blood. The receptor was derived from a man aged 55 to 70 who had recovered from COVID-19. CDR3 in amino acids: CASSYLAGGKEETQYF. The CDR3, as DNA: TGTGCCAGCAGTTACCTAGCGGGAGGGAAGGAAGAGACCCAGTACTTC.